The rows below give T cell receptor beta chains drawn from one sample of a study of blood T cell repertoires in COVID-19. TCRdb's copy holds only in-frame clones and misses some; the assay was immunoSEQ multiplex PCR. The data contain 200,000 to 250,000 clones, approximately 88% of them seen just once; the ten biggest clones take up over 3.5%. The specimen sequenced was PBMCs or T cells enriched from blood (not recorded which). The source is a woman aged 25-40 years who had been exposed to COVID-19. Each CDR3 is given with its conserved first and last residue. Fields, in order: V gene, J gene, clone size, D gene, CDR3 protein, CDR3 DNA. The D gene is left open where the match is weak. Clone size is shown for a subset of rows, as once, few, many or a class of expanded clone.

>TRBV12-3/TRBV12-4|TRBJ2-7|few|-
CASSRSNSYEQYF
TGTGCCAGCAGCAGAAGTAACTCCTACGAGCAGTACTTC
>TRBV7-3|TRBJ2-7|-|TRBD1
CASSLNAGGTYEQYF
TGTGCCAGCAGCTTAAATGCAGGGGGTACCTACGAGCAGTACTTC
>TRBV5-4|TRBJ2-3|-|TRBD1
CASTPYRGEVADTQYF
TGTGCCAGCACCCCCTACAGGGGAGAGGTCGCAGATACGCAGTATTTT
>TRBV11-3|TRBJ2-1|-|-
CASSAADSGSYNEQFF
TGTGCCAGCAGCGCGGCGGATAGCGGCTCCTACAATGAGCAGTTCTTC
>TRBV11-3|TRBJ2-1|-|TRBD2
CASSLSGESSYNEQFF
TGTGCCAGCAGCTTGAGCGGGGAGAGCTCCTACAATGAGCAGTTCTTC
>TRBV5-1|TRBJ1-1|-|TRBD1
CASSQGQGGEAFF
TGCGCCAGCAGCCAAGGGCAGGGGGGTGAAGCTTTCTTT
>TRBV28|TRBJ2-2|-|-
CASRRGANTGELFF
TGTGCCAGTCGAAGGGGCGCGAACACCGGGGAGCTGTTTTTT
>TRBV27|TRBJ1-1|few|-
CASSFQAGRMNTEAFF
TGTGCCAGCAGTTTTCAGGCAGGTAGGATGAACACTGAAGCTTTCTTT
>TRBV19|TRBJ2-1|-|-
CASSIEQGFYNEQFF
TGTGCCAGTAGTATAGAACAGGGCTTCTACAATGAGCAGTTCTTC
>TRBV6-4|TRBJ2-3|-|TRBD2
CASSRWTSGRLDTQYF
TGTGCCAGCAGTAGATGGACTAGCGGGAGATTAGATACGCAGTATTTT
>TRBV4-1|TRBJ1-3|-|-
CASSQGQYSGNTIYF
TGCGCCAGCAGCCAAGGACAGTACTCTGGAAACACCATATATTTT
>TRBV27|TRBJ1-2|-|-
CASHLQSGYTF
TGTGCCAGCCATCTTCAGTCTGGCTACACCTTC
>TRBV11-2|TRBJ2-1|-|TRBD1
CASRSLGGRIGRGTEQFF
TGTGCCAGCCGTTCTCTAGGGGGCCGAATCGGGCGTGGGACTGAGCAGTTCTTC
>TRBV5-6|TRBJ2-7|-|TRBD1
CASSRDRAVYEQYF
TGTGCCAGCAGTAGGGACAGGGCGGTCTACGAGCAGTACTTC
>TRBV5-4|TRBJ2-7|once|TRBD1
CASSLLGQGEEQYF
TGTGCCAGCAGCTTGCTTGGACAGGGGGAAGAGCAGTACTTC
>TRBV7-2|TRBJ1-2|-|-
CASSLVLGTSGYTF
TGTGCCAGCAGCTTAGTTCTGGGGACTAGCGGCTACACCTTC
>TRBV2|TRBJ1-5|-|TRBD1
CASSYRDRENQPQHF
TGTGCCAGCAGTTACCGGGACAGGGAGAATCAGCCCCAGCATTTT
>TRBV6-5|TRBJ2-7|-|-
CAIRPTQALSIEQYF
TGTGCCATTCGCCCCACGCAGGCCCTCTCTATCGAGCAGTACTTC
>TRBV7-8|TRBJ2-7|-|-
CASSLGQPDEQYF
TGTGCCAGCAGCCTAGGACAGCCTGACGAGCAGTACTTC
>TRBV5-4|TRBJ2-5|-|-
CASSLAGGTQYF
TGTGCCAGCAGCTTGGCCGGAGGGACCCAGTACTTC
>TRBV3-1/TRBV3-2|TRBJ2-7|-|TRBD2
CASSQDLLAGASGEQYF
TGTGCCAGCAGCCAAGACCTACTAGCGGGAGCTTCTGGCGAGCAGTACTTC
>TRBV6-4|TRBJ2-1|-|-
CASSDSRGGYPYNEQFF
TGTGCCAGCAGTGACTCGAGGGGGGGCTACCCCTACAATGAGCAGTTCTTC
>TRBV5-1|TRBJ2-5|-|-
CASSPGNWQGSQTQYF
TGCGCCAGCAGCCCCGGAAATTGGCAGGGATCGCAGACCCAGTACTTC
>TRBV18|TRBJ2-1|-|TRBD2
CASLSTSGQYNEQFF
TGTGCCAGCTTGTCGACTAGCGGCCAATACAATGAGCAGTTCTTC
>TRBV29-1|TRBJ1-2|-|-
CSVVQSLYGYTF
TGCAGCGTTGTACAGTCCCTCTATGGCTACACCTTC
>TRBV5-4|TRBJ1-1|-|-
CASSLAGWYGNTEAFF
TGTGCCAGCAGCTTGGCCGGTTGGTACGGGAACACTGAAGCTTTCTTT
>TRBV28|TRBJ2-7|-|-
CASNPPGDEQYF
TGTGCCAGCAACCCTCCCGGGGACGAGCAGTACTTC
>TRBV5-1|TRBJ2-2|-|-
CASSELTGELFF
TGCGCCAGCAGCGAGCTTACCGGGGAGCTGTTTTTT
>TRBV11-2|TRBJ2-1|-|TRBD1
CASSSLTGGYNEQFF
TGTGCCAGCAGCTCCCTAACAGGGGGCTACAATGAGCAGTTCTTC
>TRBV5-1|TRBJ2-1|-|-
CASSLGLPWSGRSSYNEQFF
TGCGCCAGCAGCTTGGGCCTTCCTTGGAGCGGGCGGAGCTCCTACAATGAGCAGTTCTTC
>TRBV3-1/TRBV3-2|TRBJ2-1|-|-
CASSQDRNEQFF
TGTGCCAGCAGCCAAGATAGAAATGAGCAGTTCTTC
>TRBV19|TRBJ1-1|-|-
CASSIDRLGGENTEAFF
TGTGCCAGTAGTATAGATCGATTGGGGGGGGAAAACACTGAAGCTTTCTTT
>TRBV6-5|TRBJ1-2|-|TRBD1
CASTLSQGAQGYTF
TGTGCCAGCACTTTATCGCAGGGGGCGCAAGGCTACACCTTC
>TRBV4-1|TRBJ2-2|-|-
CASSPRGGEELFF
TGCGCCAGCAGCCCTAGGGGTGGCGAGGAGCTGTTTTTT
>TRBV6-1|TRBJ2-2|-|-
CATERWSNTGELFF
TGTGCCACCGAGCGGTGGTCGAACACCGGGGAGCTGTTTTTT
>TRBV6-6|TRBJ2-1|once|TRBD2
CASGKAGGPYEQFF
TGTGCCAGCGGTAAAGCGGGAGGGCCCTATGAGCAGTTCTTC
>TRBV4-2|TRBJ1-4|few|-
CASSQEGREKLFF
TGTGCCAGCAGCCAAGAAGGCAGGGAAAAACTGTTTTTT
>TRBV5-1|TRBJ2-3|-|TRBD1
CASSPEPTGVRDTQYF
TGCGCCAGCAGCCCCGAACCCACAGGGGTCAGAGATACGCAGTATTTT
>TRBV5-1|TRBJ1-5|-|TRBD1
CASSLGGQGQPQHF
TGCGCCAGCAGCTTGGGGGGACAGGGGCAGCCCCAGCATTTT
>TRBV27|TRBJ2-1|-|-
CASSPELADEQFF
TGTGCCAGCAGCCCTGAACTAGCCGATGAGCAGTTCTTC
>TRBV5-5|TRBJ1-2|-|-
CASSSTGVYGYTF
TGTGCCAGCAGCTCGACAGGCGTCTATGGCTACACCTTC
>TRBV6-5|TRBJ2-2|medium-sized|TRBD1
CASRTGEVGELFF
TGTGCCTCCCGGACAGGGGAGGTCGGGGAGCTGTTTTTT
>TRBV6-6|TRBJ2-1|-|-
CASTLSGGLRGEQFF
TGTGCCAGCACCCTCTCAGGGGGGCTACGTGGTGAGCAGTTCTTC
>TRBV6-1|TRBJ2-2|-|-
CASSDQFGVTGELFF
TGTGCCAGCAGTGATCAGTTCGGGGTCACCGGGGAGCTGTTTTTT
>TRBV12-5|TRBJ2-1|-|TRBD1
CASGLFIGTGLGSEQFF
TGTGCTAGTGGTTTGTTTATCGGGACAGGGTTGGGTAGTGAGCAGTTCTTC
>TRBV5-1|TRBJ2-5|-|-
CASSLVVSGVETQYF
TGCGCCAGCAGCTTGGTGGTGTCAGGGGTAGAGACCCAGTACTTC
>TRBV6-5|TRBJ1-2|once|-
CASSSPTGLTYGYTF
TGTGCCAGCAGCTCTCCGACAGGTCTGACCTATGGCTACACCTTC
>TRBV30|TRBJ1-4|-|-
CAWVPRGSTNEKLFF
TGTGCCTGGGTACCCCGGGGGTCAACTAATGAAAAACTGTTTTTT
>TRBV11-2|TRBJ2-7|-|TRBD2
CASSRTSGRRGSYEQYF
TGTGCCAGCAGCCGGACTAGCGGGAGAAGGGGATCCTACGAGCAGTACTTC
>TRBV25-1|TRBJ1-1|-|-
CASRDHGGLEAFF
TGTGCCAGCAGGGACCATGGGGGCCTCGAAGCTTTCTTT